This TCR beta chain emerged from a study of blood T cell repertoires in COVID-19. The method was immunoSEQ multiplex PCR; TCRdb's version includes in-frame clones alone and lacks a portion of them. This sample has around 300,000 clones, with more than 80% found just once. Trimming at V came to 7 bases and at J to 7 bases, leaving 10 bases not matched to a gene. The CDR3 covers 15 residues. The germline gives CDR1 MNHNY, CDR2 SVGAGI (reference sequence). The clonotype originates from a woman between 45 and 60 years old with COVID-19, enrolled during active disease. The V call is TRBV6-6, the J call TRBJ2-3; 11 nucleotides match TRBD2. Sequencing was performed on peripheral blood. The CDR3 nucleotides are TGTGCCAGCACCCCGTGGGGACTAGCGGCTCATACGCAGTATTTT. As protein: CASTPWGLAAHTQYF.